A single sample is the source of the 32 T cell receptor beta chains below, sequenced in a study of T cell responses to AZD1222 COVID-19 vaccine. Libraries were prepared by immunoSEQ multiplex PCR; TCRdb keeps only in-frame clonotypes and omits some of them. Here the sample spans 90,000 to 150,000 clones, approximately 88% being singletons. Sequenced material: peripheral blood, taken on day 0 of AZD1222 vaccination. These TCRs come from an adult in good health.

The rearrangement joins TRBV10-1 to TRBJ1-6; a weak D match, TRBD1 (5 bases). The CDR3 extends over 16 amino acids. The V gene's germline CDR1 is WNHNN and CDR2 SYGVQD (reference sequence). V was trimmed by 7 bases and J by 6 bases, leaving 19 bases between them. As DNA, the CDR3 is TGCGCCAGCATGAGGGAGACCAGGGTGGGTAATTCACCCCTCCACTTT. Translation gives CASMRETRVGNSPLHF.

The CDR3 sequence is CASSMGASGGSADTQYF. The CDR3, as DNA: TGTGCCAGTAGTATGGGGGCTAGCGGGGGCTCCGCAGATACGCAGTATTTT. V and J are TRBV19 and TRBJ2-3; TRBD2 matches 10 bases. The V gene's germline CDR1 is LNHDA and CDR2 SQIVND (reference sequence). The J segment lost 4 bases and the V segment lost 3 bases, leaving 10 bases of the junction unmatched. The CDR3 sequence is 17 residues long.

The V call is TRBV27, the J call TRBJ2-7; D remains unclear. CDR3 length: 13 residues. With 1 base removed from V and 2 bases from J, the gap between germline ends came to 6 bases. Germline V gene data show CDR1 as MNHEY and CDR2 as SMNVEV (reference sequence). This CDR3 reads CASSLYNAYEQYF. The CDR3 coding sequence is TGTGCCAGCAGTTTATATAACGCCTACGAGCAGTACTTC.

This clone was counted only a few times. This chain connects TRBV4-3 to TRBJ1-5; 9 bases fit TRBD1. Germline V gives CDR1 LGHNA, CDR2 YSLEER. The CDR3 covers 16 residues. With V trimmed by 0 bases and J by 4 bases, 4 bases remained unmatched. CDR3 residues: CASSQELGTGNQPQHF. Here the CDR3 DNA reads TGCGCCAGCAGCCAAGAGCTCGGGACAGGGAATCAGCCCCAGCATTTT.

This chain joins TRBV19 and TRBJ1-1; unclear D gene. CDR1 is LNHDA and CDR2 is SQIVND in the germline V gene (reference sequence). The CDR3 extends over 13 amino acids. V was cut by 5 bases and J by 2 bases, with 9 bases left in between. DNA for the CDR3: TGTGCCAGTAGTCAACAGAGAAACACTGAAGCTTTCTTT. Protein: CASSQQRNTEAFF.

The genes are TRBV12-5 and TRBJ1-2, with a possible D match to TRBD1 (5 bases). The germline CDR1 and CDR2 sequences are LGHNT and FRNRAP. V was shortened by 2 bases and J by 0 bases, with 10 bases between the two germline ends. The CDR3 has 15 amino acids. In DNA form, the CDR3 reads TGTGCTAGTGGTTTGACGTGGACACCTAACTATGGCTACACCTTC. It specifies CASGLTWTPNYGYTF.

This CDR3 reads CASSLGGQGTYGYTF. CDR3 nucleotides: TGTGCCAGCAGCTTGGGGGGACAGGGGACATATGGCTACACCTTC. V is TRBV5-4 and J is TRBJ1-2; 10 nucleotides agree with TRBD1. There are 15 residues in the CDR3. Germline-derived CDR1 and CDR2 are SGHNT and YYREEE (reference sequence). With 0 bases clipped from V and 5 bases from J, the junction kept 4 bases outside the gene matches. Supplemented by reference TRBV5-4 and TRBJ1-2, the full variable domain reads ETGVTQSPTHLIKTRGQQVTLRCSSQSGHNTVSWYQQALGQGPQFIFQYYREEENGRGNFPPRFSGLQFPNYSSELNVNALELDDSALYLCASSLGGQGTYGYTFGSGTRLTVV.

CDR3 sequence (DNA): TGTGCCAGCAGCTCAGGTACCTCTGGAAACACCATATATTTT. Translating gives CASSSGTSGNTIYF. The rearrangement links TRBV7-2 to TRBJ1-3; D is unclear. Germline loops: CDR1 SGHTA, CDR2 FQGNSA. The V end lost 4 bases, the J end lost 0 bases, and 7 bases lay between the germline ends. There are 14 residues in the CDR3.

The V gene is TRBV19, the J gene TRBJ1-6; D gene unclear. Germline values: CDR1 LNHDA, CDR2 SQIVND (reference sequence). V gave up 2 bases and J gave up 8 bases, with 10 bases separating them. This CDR3 spans 14 amino acids. CDR3 nucleotide sequence: TGTGCCAGTAGTATACGTAGGGAAGATTCACCCCTCCACTTT. Translating it yields CASSIRREDSPLHF.

This chain joins TRBV12-3 or TRBV12-4 and TRBJ2-5; the D call may be TRBD1 or TRBD2 (6 bases each). V was cut by 7 bases and J by 5 bases, with 14 bases left in between. The CDR3 sequence is 13 residues long. CDR3 loop: CASTLGGTETQYF. Written as DNA, the CDR3 is TGTGCCAGCACCCTAGGGGGGACGGAGACCCAGTACTTC.

The chain employs TRBV10-3 and TRBJ2-7; D uncertain. Between the trimmed V and J ends, which lost 2 bases and 5 bases, there was a span of 16 bases. This CDR3 comprises 15 residues. From germline, CDR1 is ENHRY and CDR2 SYGVKD. This CDR3 reads CAISEAVGNFNEQYF. In DNA, the CDR3 is TGTGCCATCAGTGAGGCCGTTGGGAATTTCAACGAGCAGTACTTC.

The rearrangement links TRBV10-3 to TRBJ1-2; maybe TRBD1 (5 bases). The CDR3 has 12 amino acids. The germline V gene encodes CDR1 ENHRY and CDR2 SYGVKD. With 4 bases removed from V and 7 bases from J, the gap between germline ends came to 10 bases. The CDR3 here is CAISGGAGGYTF. The CDR3 coding sequence is TGTGCCATCAGTGGGGGCGCCGGTGGCTACACCTTC.

This sequence joins TRBV28 and TRBJ1-2; 9 positions match TRBD1. The CDR3 length is 15 residues. Germline V lookup: CDR1 MDHEN, CDR2 SYDVKM. V lost 1 base to trimming and J lost 4 bases; unmatched junction nucleotides: 4. The CDR3 here is CASSLFSDRGYGYTF. The CDR3 DNA is TGTGCCAGCAGTTTATTCTCGGACAGGGGCTATGGCTACACCTTC.

The chain links TRBV13 to TRBJ1-1; TRBD1 aligns across 7 bases. Unmatched junction bases numbered 11, after V lost 5 bases and J lost 5 bases. This CDR3 comprises 15 residues. CDR1 is PRHDT, CDR2 FYEKMQ, per germline (reference sequence). This CDR3 reads CASSPATGYGTEAFF. CDR3 sequence (DNA): TGTGCCAGCAGCCCAGCGACAGGGTATGGGACTGAAGCTTTCTTT.

The gene calls are TRBV5-6 and TRBJ2-2; 9 positions match TRBD1. The CDR3 covers 16 residues. V lost 4 bases to trimming and J lost 1 base; unmatched junction nucleotides: 5. Germline V gene data show CDR1 as SGHDT and CDR2 as YYEEEE. The chain's CDR3 is CASSRTGALNTGELFF. The CDR3 DNA sequence: TGTGCCAGCAGCAGGACAGGGGCCCTGAACACCGGGGAGCTGTTTTTT.

The chain recombines TRBV7-9 with TRBJ2-7; D call uncertain. The CDR3 contains 15 residues. The germline V gene encodes CDR1 SEHNR and CDR2 FQNEAQ (reference sequence). V shed 1 base and J shed 0 bases, with 10 bases lying between them. Written as DNA, the CDR3 is TGTGCCAGCAGCTTAGGTGGGATTCGCTCCTACGAGCAGTACTTC. This encodes CASSLGGIRSYEQYF.

The sample holds a few counts of this clone. The chain uses TRBV19 and TRBJ1-5; unclear D gene. Trimming took off 4 bases at V and 0 bases at J, with 13 bases between the two ends. The CDR3 runs 16 residues. In germline, CDR1 is LNHDA, CDR2 SQIVND (reference sequence). CDR3 protein: CASSTGRWDSNQPQHF. CDR3 bases: TGTGCCAGTAGTACAGGAAGGTGGGATAGCAATCAGCCCCAGCATTTT.

This clone was observed a handful of times. The chain has TRBV28 and TRBJ1-3; D not certain. The CDR3 extends over 14 amino acids. Between the trimmed V and J ends, which lost 3 bases and 4 bases, there was a span of 10 bases. The germline V gene has CDR1 MDHEN and CDR2 SYDVKM. In DNA, the CDR3 is TGTGCCAGCAGTTTTAATGGGTTCGGAAACACCATATATTTT. This encodes CASSFNGFGNTIYF.

The chain employs TRBV5-1 and TRBJ2-5; 12 bases fit TRBD2. The CDR3 runs 17 residues. The junction had 5 bases not matched to a gene; V was cut back by 0 bases and J by 2 bases. Germline V gene data show CDR1 as SGHRS and CDR2 as YFSETQ. The CDR3 sequence is CASSLGLAGAIQETQYF. DNA for the CDR3: TGCGCCAGCAGCTTGGGACTAGCGGGGGCTATACAAGAGACCCAGTACTTC.

V gene TRBV6-2 or TRBV6-3 combines with J gene TRBJ2-7; D not certain. The V and J ends lost 5 bases and 6 bases respectively, with 14 bases between them. The germline V gene has CDR1 MNHEY and CDR2 SVGEGT. This CDR3 has 13 residues. The CDR3 DNA sequence: TGTGCCAGCAGTACCTCAATCCGAATCGAGCAGTACTTC. Residues: CASSTSIRIEQYF.

CDR3 bases: TGTGCCAGCAGTGAAAGCTCTGGAAACACCATATATTTT. Its translation: CASSESSGNTIYF. This chain joins TRBV6-4 and TRBJ1-3; D gene uncertain. The CDR3 runs 13 residues. Per germline, CDR1 MRHNA and CDR2 SNTAGT. Trimming stripped 3 bases from V and 0 bases from J, with 3 bases between.

The chain has TRBV29-1 and TRBJ1-2; D unresolved. Germline V gives CDR1 SQVTM, CDR2 ANQGSEA. This CDR3 contains 13 residues. Trimming shortened V by 6 bases and J by 4 bases, and 15 bases separated the two germline ends. The CDR3 DNA reads as TGCAGCGTGAAGGGCCAGGAGGGCTATGGCTACACCTTC. Translated, it gives CSVKGQEGYGYTF.

The CDR3 reads CASSPSGGGRITEAFF. DNA of the CDR3: TGTGCCAGCAGCCCGTCGGGAGGGGGCAGGATCACTGAAGCTTTCTTT. The chain combines TRBV3-1 (or the pseudogene TRBV3-2) with TRBJ1-1; 7 bases map to TRBD1. The V and J ends lost 4 bases and 4 bases, in that order; junction bases with no gene match: 12. The CDR3 has 16 residues. CDR1 and CDR2 from the germline V gene are LGHDT and YNNKEL (reference sequence).

CDR3 nucleotide sequence: TGTGCCAGCAGCGGATGGGCACCGATCTCCTACAATGAGCAGTTCTTC. It specifies CASSGWAPISYNEQFF. The chain has TRBV3-1 (or the pseudogene TRBV3-2) and TRBJ2-1; D call uncertain. Germline assignment: CDR1 LGHDT and CDR2 YNNKEL (reference sequence). The CDR3 length is 16 residues. The V and J ends lost 5 bases and 0 bases respectively, with 14 bases between them.

This rearrangement joins TRBV5-5 to TRBJ1-1, with D tentatively TRBD1 (5 bases). CDR3 length: 15 amino acids. V was clipped by 0 bases and J by 4 bases, with 13 bases between them. Germline V CDR1 and CDR2: SGHKS, YYEKEE (reference sequence). The CDR3 loop is CASSLVPGGGTEAFF. The CDR3 coding sequence is TGTGCCAGCAGCTTGGTACCTGGTGGGGGCACTGAAGCTTTCTTT.

The chain combines TRBV2 with TRBJ2-7; D is unclear. Trimming stripped 6 bases from V and 4 bases from J, with 16 bases between. CDR1 is SNHLY, CDR2 FYNNEI, per germline. The CDR3 totals 14 residues. This chain's CDR3 is CASSELSGVYEQYF. The CDR3 region has the DNA TGTGCCAGCAGCGAACTTTCAGGCGTTTACGAGCAGTACTTC.

This sequence joins TRBV6-5 and TRBJ1-1; 8 nucleotides line up with TRBD1. The CDR3 has 12 amino acids. Germline values: CDR1 MNHEY, CDR2 SVGAGI. V shed 7 bases, J shed 10 bases, and the junction held 8 bases outside the gene matches. In DNA, the CDR3 is TGTGCCAGCACCGGGCAGGGGGCCGTAGCTTTCTTT. This gives the protein CASTGQGAVAFF.

The genes are TRBV7-9 and TRBJ1-1; D is uncertain. CDR1 is SEHNR, CDR2 FQNEAQ, per germline (reference sequence). Trimming shortened V by 1 base and J by 2 bases, and 5 bases separated the two germline ends. The CDR3 runs 13 residues. In DNA, the CDR3 is TGTGCCAGCAGCTTAGATAGTAACACTGAAGCTTTCTTT. Its translation is CASSLDSNTEAFF.

This CDR3 is CASSQGRGHSPLHF. CDR3 nucleotide sequence: TGTGCCAGCAGCCAAGGAAGGGGACATTCACCCCTCCACTTT. V usage is TRBV3-1 (or the pseudogene TRBV3-2) and J usage is TRBJ1-6; D might be TRBD1 (5 bases). The CDR3 spans 14 residues. Trimming stripped 1 base from V and 8 bases from J, with 9 bases between. Germline-derived CDR1 and CDR2 are LGHDT and YNNKEL (reference sequence).

This chain joins TRBV6-2 or TRBV6-3 and TRBJ2-7, with TRBD2 matching over 8 bases. The junction had 7 bases not matched to a gene; V was cut back by 6 bases and J by 6 bases. The CDR3 has 13 residues. Germline V CDR1 and CDR2: MNHEY, SVGEGT. This chain's CDR3 is CASSRGGRAEQYF. The DNA of the CDR3 is TGTGCCAGCAGCCGGGGGGGCCGAGCCGAGCAGTACTTC.

The chain joins TRBV4-1 to TRBJ1-4; 12 bases match TRBD1. V trimming: 4 bases; J trimming: 10 bases; junction bases outside the gene matches: 10. CDR1 is MGHRA, CDR2 YSYEKL, per germline. CDR3 length equals 16 residues. The CDR3 spells CASSRFPGQGAGKLFF. CDR3 coding DNA: TGCGCCAGCAGCCGCTTTCCGGGACAGGGGGCGGGAAAACTGTTTTTT.

In DNA form, the CDR3 reads TGTGCCAGCAGTTTACCGACGGGAGAAAAACTGTTTTTT. It specifies CASSLPTGEKLFF. J is TRBJ1-4 and V is TRBV6-6; D uncertain. The CDR3 spans 13 residues. Germline V gives CDR1 MNHNY, CDR2 SVGAGI (reference sequence). The V gene lost 4 bases and the J gene lost 8 bases, with 11 bases spanning the gap.